Below are 19 T cell receptor beta chains sequenced from a single sample in a study of CXCR3-negative and CXCR3-positive naive CD8 T cells. No antigen has been assigned to these receptors. Study-wide results and caveats: When CXCR3-positive naive cells were set against CXCR3-negative naive cells, the former had more hydrophobic TRB CDR3s.

UMI-labeled TRB cDNA libraries were prepared by 5' RACE. TCRdb derives one entry per CDR3 protein from the 5' RACE reads, leaving out DNA. The listing contains about 98,000 distinct CDR3 sequences. Sequencing was carried out using naive CXCR3+ CD8+ T cells from blood. Subset specified: CD45RO-CCR7+CD27+CD95- naive CD8+ T cells expressing CXCR3 (TNR3+). The receptors were gathered from a human donor in good health. Some clones in this sample may be carry-over from other donors' samples.

This chain's CDR3 is CSARRVGQGYSPLHF. The gene calls are TRBV20-1 and TRBJ1-6; TCRdb's assignment of TRBD1 cannot be checked, as there is no DNA. Germline CDR1 DFQATT, CDR2 SNEGSKA (reference sequence). The CDR3 runs 15 residues.

The chain uses TRBV6-1 and TRBJ2-2; the TCRdb call, TRBD1, lacks DNA for checking. The CDR3 contains 13 residues. The germline V gene encodes CDR1 MNHNS and CDR2 SASEGT. This CDR3 reads CASSYDRAGELFF.

The chain is built from TRBV21-1 and TRBJ2-7; as DNA is missing, the TRBD1 call by TCRdb cannot be tested. TRBV21-1 is designated a pseudogene. The CDR3 loop spans 13 amino acids. The CDR3 sequence: CASSKTGAYEQYF.

The rearrangement joins TRBV4-1 to TRBJ2-2; TCRdb gives TRBD1 as the D gene, but with no DNA this cannot be confirmed. Germline lookup yields CDR1 MGHRA and CDR2 YSYEKL. CDR3 size: 15 residues. Here the CDR3 reads CASSHGTANTGELFF.

This rearrangement joins TRBV12-3 or TRBV12-4 to TRBJ2-3. The CDR3 sequence is 15 residues long. CDR3 sequence reads: CASSIDGYSTDTQYF.

The chain links TRBV5-1 to TRBJ2-7; the TCRdb call, TRBD1, lacks DNA for checking. Germline V gives CDR1 SGHRS, CDR2 YFSETQ. The CDR3 is 14 residues long. CDR3 sequence reads: CASSLQGRAYEQYF.

V gene TRBV29-1 combines with J gene TRBJ2-2; TCRdb's D call of TRBD2 is untestable without DNA. This CDR3 is 16 amino acids long. The V gene's germline CDR1 is SQVTM and CDR2 ANQGSEA. The CDR3 loop reads CSVVLAGGPGTGELFF.

This CDR3 reads CASSQDLGNQPQHF. The V call is TRBV4-3, the J call TRBJ1-5. Germline CDR1 and CDR2: LGHNA and YSLEER. The CDR3 is 14 amino acids.

The rearrangement links TRBV5-6 to TRBJ1-2. The CDR3 sequence is 14 residues long. The germline V gene has CDR1 SGHDT and CDR2 YYEEEE. The CDR3 here is CASSLDGINYGYTF.

The chain is built from TRBV7-9 and TRBJ1-1; as DNA is missing, the TRBD1 call by TCRdb cannot be tested. The CDR3 runs to 15 residues. CDR1 and CDR2 (germline): SEHNR, FQNEAQ (reference sequence). The CDR3 protein is CASSLGALGNTEAFF.

This rearrangement joins TRBV5-6 to TRBJ2-1; absent DNA, TCRdb's TRBD1 call cannot be checked. CDR3 length equals 12 residues. CDR1 SGHDT and CDR2 YYEEEE come from the germline V gene. The CDR3 sequence is CASSPDTNEQFF.

The chain uses TRBV7-2 and TRBJ1-2; without DNA, the TCRdb call of TRBD1 cannot be checked. CDR3 length: 14 residues. Germline CDR1 and CDR2: SGHTA and FQGNSA. The CDR3 spells CASSPGGAGSGYTF.

This chain joins TRBV14 and TRBJ2-1; there is no DNA to check the TCRdb D call of TRBD1. The CDR3 sequence is 15 residues long. From germline, CDR1 is SGHDN and CDR2 FVKESK. CDR3 amino acids: CASSQDPGNDNEQFF.

The chain joins TRBV6-2 or TRBV6-3 to TRBJ2-7; the D call from TCRdb, TRBD1, cannot be confirmed without DNA. Germline assignment: CDR1 MNHEY and CDR2 SVGEGT. The CDR3 totals 15 residues. CDR3 region: CASSTSGLITYEQYF.

V and J are TRBV29-1 and TRBJ1-5; the D call from TCRdb, TRBD1, cannot be confirmed without DNA. The CDR3 is 13 amino acids. In germline, CDR1 is SQVTM, CDR2 ANQGSEA. The CDR3: CSVEAGGGQPQHF.

The genes are TRBV6-2 or TRBV6-3 and TRBJ1-5; TCRdb proposes TRBD1, but this gene call is untestable without DNA. CDR3 length: 13 residues. The germline V gene encodes CDR1 MNHEY and CDR2 SVGEGT. CDR3 sequence reads: CAIAVGPHQPQHF.

The CDR3 protein is CASSVAVGSWGQFF. This rearrangement joins TRBV9 to TRBJ2-1; TCRdb's D gene call, TRBD2, goes unchecked for lack of DNA. CDR1 and CDR2 (germline): SGDLS, YYNGEE. The CDR3 covers 14 residues.

This chain links TRBV28 with TRBJ2-2. CDR1 is MDHEN, CDR2 SYDVKM, per germline. The CDR3 totals 13 residues. Here the CDR3 reads CASSLMVAGELFF. Full variable domain (missing parts from reference TRBV28 and TRBJ2-2): DVKVTQSSRYLVKRTGEKVFLECVQDMDHENMFWYRQDPGLGLRLIYFSYDVKMKEKGDIPEGYSVSREKKERFSLILESASTNQTSMYLCASSLMVAGELFFGEGSRLTVL.

The CDR3 loop reads CASTPTGTGPDTQYF. The chain couples TRBV28 to TRBJ2-3; TCRdb returns TRBD1, unconfirmable since there is no DNA. The CDR3 length is 15 residues. Germline lookup yields CDR1 MDHEN and CDR2 SYDVKM.